A single sample is the source of the 12 T cell receptor beta chains below, sequenced in a study of CD8 T cells in ankylosing spondylitis. In TCRdb, the 5' RACE reads were re-called with MiXCR into one record per CDR3 protein. The data contain some 220,000 distinct CDR3 sequences, around 8% of them singletons. The sequenced material came from blood, either unsorted or a sorted T cell fraction (not recorded which). The receptor set was obtained from a female donor with ankylosing spondylitis or in good health (not recorded which).

Remarks on this clonotype: Just one base apart from a much larger clone, this may be a read error. The chain is built from TRBV12-3 or TRBV12-4 and TRBJ2-7; D is perhaps TRBD2 (6 bases). Trimming took off 6 bases at V and 7 bases at J, with 25 bases between the two ends. The CDR3 extends over 16 amino acids. The CDR3 loop is CASSRKASETPGEQYF. The CDR3 nucleotides read TGTGCCAGCAGCCGTAAGGCTAGCGAGACTCCTGGGGAGCAGTACTTC.

This clonotype has at least ten counts. Relative to the germline gene, one junction end is altered; a read error may explain this. The rearrangement uses TRBV4-1 and TRBJ1-2; D is unresolved. The CDR3 contains 15 residues. Germline CDR1 and CDR2: MGHRA and YSYEKL. The chain's CDR3 is CASSQVDPTKYGYTF. The CDR3 DNA is TGCGCCAGCAGCCAAGTCGATCCTACTAAATATGGCTACACCTTC.

This clonotype was detected many times. The chain employs TRBV6-5 and TRBJ1-4; D remains unclear. V dropped 4 bases and J dropped 8 bases, with 17 bases sitting between them. CDR3 size: 15 residues. CDR1 and CDR2 (germline): MNHEY, SVGAGI. This CDR3 reads CASSLYRARGEKLFF. CDR3 in DNA: TGTGCCAGCAGTTTATACCGGGCCCGTGGGGAAAAACTGTTTTTT.

V usage is TRBV20-1 and J usage is TRBJ2-3; 12 nucleotides align to TRBD2. Germline CDR1 reads DFQATT; CDR2 reads SNEGSKA (reference sequence). The CDR3 totals 15 residues. With V trimmed by 8 bases and J by 5 bases, 11 bases remained unmatched. Here the CDR3 DNA reads TGCAGTACTCCTCCGACTAGCGGGAGTCGAGATACGCAGTATTTT. It translates to CSTPPTSGSRDTQYF.

This clonotype appeared many times. The gene calls are TRBV23-1 and TRBJ2-6, with no clear D. TRBV23-1 is an open reading frame whose function is uncertain. CDR3 length equals 17 residues. V was pared by 0 bases and J by 0 bases, with 9 bases between. The CDR3 DNA reads TGCGCCAGCAGTCAATCGGGCGTTCTCTCTGGGGCCAACGTCCTGACTTTC. Translation gives CASSQSGVLSGANVLTF.

In its sample, this clonotype was seen many times. The CDR3 is CASSYLAGFNTGELFF. CDR3 DNA sequence: TGTGCCAGCAGTTACCTCGCGGGGTTTAACACCGGGGAGCTGTTTTTT. This chain connects TRBV6-5 to TRBJ2-2, with D possibly TRBD2 on 6 matching bases. Trimming cost V 2 bases and J 2 bases, with 12 bases left between them. CDR3 length equals 16 residues. Germline V gene lookup returns CDR1 MNHEY and CDR2 SVGAGI.

With regard to this clonotype: A clone one base away is much larger, so this may be a read error. V usage is TRBV7-2 and J usage is TRBJ1-1; a possible D gene is TRBD1 (5 bases). The CDR3 consists of 12 residues. Germline values: CDR1 SGHTA, CDR2 FQGNSA. CDR3 region: CAGSLTRAEAFF. Here the CDR3 DNA reads TGTGCCGGCAGCTTAACCAGGGCTGAAGCTTTCTTT.

This clonotype was found a few times. The chain has TRBV11-2 and TRBJ2-1, with D perhaps being TRBD1 or TRBD2 (5 bases each). V lost 3 bases and J 4 bases, leaving 13 bases between the germline ends. The CDR3 loop spans 15 amino acids. Germline lookup yields CDR1 SGHAT and CDR2 FQNNGV. CDR3 region: CASSFTGTPYNEQFF. The CDR3 region has the DNA TGTGCCAGCAGCTTCACCGGGACCCCTTACAATGAGCAGTTCTTC.

This rearrangement joins TRBV21-1 to TRBJ2-4; the table names TRBD1, a call not compared with the DNA. TRBV21-1 is designated a pseudogene. The CDR3 consists of 18 residues. This CDR3 is CAGELGTGHTLAKNIQYF. The CDR3 DNA is TGTGCCGGTGAATTAGGAACGGGACACACCCTAGCCAAAAACATTCAGTACTTC.

This chain uses TRBV5-4 with TRBJ2-2, with D perhaps matching TRBD1 or TRBD2 (7 bases each). V was trimmed by 6 bases and J by 5 bases, leaving 20 bases between them. The CDR3 runs to 16 residues. Per germline, CDR1 SGHNT and CDR2 YYREEE (reference sequence). CDR3 DNA sequence: TGTGCCAGCACGAAGGGGGGGGACAGTCCAACCGGGGAGCTGTTTTTT. Translated, it gives CASTKGGDSPTGELFF.

The chain combines TRBV12-5 with TRBJ2-1; D is ambiguous. The CDR3 covers 13 residues. Germline assignment: CDR1 LGHNT and CDR2 FRNRAP. Trimming left V 5 bases short and J 12 bases short, with 17 bases between. CDR3 nucleotides: TGTGCTAGTGGTCGGGCAACGAGAACCCCGCAGTTCTTC. Protein sequence: CASGRATRTPQFF.

At least ten counts were recorded for this clonotype. The gene calls are TRBV7-2 and TRBJ2-3, with D perhaps TRBD1 (6 bases). The CDR3 contains 15 residues. V was shortened by 5 bases and J by 0 bases, with 12 bases between the two germline ends. Germline V gene data show CDR1 as SGHTA and CDR2 as FQGNSA. CDR3 nucleotides: TGTGCCAGCAGCCCCCGCGGACAGAGCACAGATACGCAGTATTTT. Translated, it gives CASSPRGQSTDTQYF.